This passage covers 5 T cell receptor beta chains from one sample sequenced in a study of CD8 T cells in Susac syndrome. The RNA input was roughly 0.45 to 1 ug, and it was reverse transcribed with random hexamers. From the immunoSEQ multiplex PCR reads, TCRdb called clonotypes with MiXCR, one entry per CDR3 protein. There are around 280,000 distinct CDR3 sequences in the sample; roughly nine tenths occur only once, and more than 0.06% lies in the top ten. The sample consisted of CD4+ T cells from PBMCs. The receptors were sampled from a human donor with multiple sclerosis.

This chain links TRBV24-1 with TRBJ1-6; 12 bases map to TRBD1. Germline V gene lookup returns CDR1 KGHDR and CDR2 SFDVKD. The CDR3 has 18 residues. V was pared by 8 bases and J by 7 bases, with 14 bases of the junction left unmatched. The CDR3 DNA follows: TGTGCCACCATACCGGGACAGGGGGCGCCGACGGTCAATTCACCCCTCCACTTT. Its protein product is CATIPGQGAPTVNSPLHF.

V and J are TRBV7-2 and TRBJ2-1; 7 bases line up with TRBD2. The germline gives CDR1 SGHTA, CDR2 FQGNSA. V was clipped by 8 bases and J by 7 bases; unmatched bases: 14. The CDR3 runs to 15 residues. CDR3 coding DNA: TGTGCCAGCGCTCTTACAGCTGGACTAGAGAATGAGCAGTTCTTC. Its translation is CASALTAGLENEQFF.

The J gene is TRBJ2-3, the V gene TRBV2, with 8 bases aligning to TRBD2. Germline values: CDR1 SNHLY, CDR2 FYNNEI. J lost 2 bases, V lost 0 bases, and 1 base had no gene match. This CDR3 region has 15 residues. The CDR3 region is CASSEASGATDTQYF. The DNA of the CDR3 is TGTGCCAGCAGTGAAGCTAGCGGGGCCACAGATACGCAGTATTTT.

This clonotype is a singleton in its sample. As DNA, the CDR3 is TGTGCCAGCAGCTGGGGCGTCTATCAAGAGACCCAGTACTTC. Translation: CASSWGVYQETQYF. V gene TRBV7-8 combines with J gene TRBJ2-5, with D maybe TRBD1 (5 bases). Trimming removed 4 bases from V and 2 bases from J, with 11 bases in between. There are 14 residues in the CDR3. Germline-derived CDR1 and CDR2 are SGHVS and FQNEAQ.

This chain uses TRBV7-9 with TRBJ2-3; tentatively, D is TRBD2 (6 bases). The germline gives CDR1 SEHNR, CDR2 FQNEAQ (reference sequence). V was cut by 5 bases and J by 2 bases, with 20 bases left in between. The CDR3 totals 17 residues. The CDR3 nucleotides are TGTGCCAGCAGCCCGAGCCTTCTAGGCGGGACCACAGATACGCAGTATTTT. It encodes CASSPSLLGGTTDTQYF.